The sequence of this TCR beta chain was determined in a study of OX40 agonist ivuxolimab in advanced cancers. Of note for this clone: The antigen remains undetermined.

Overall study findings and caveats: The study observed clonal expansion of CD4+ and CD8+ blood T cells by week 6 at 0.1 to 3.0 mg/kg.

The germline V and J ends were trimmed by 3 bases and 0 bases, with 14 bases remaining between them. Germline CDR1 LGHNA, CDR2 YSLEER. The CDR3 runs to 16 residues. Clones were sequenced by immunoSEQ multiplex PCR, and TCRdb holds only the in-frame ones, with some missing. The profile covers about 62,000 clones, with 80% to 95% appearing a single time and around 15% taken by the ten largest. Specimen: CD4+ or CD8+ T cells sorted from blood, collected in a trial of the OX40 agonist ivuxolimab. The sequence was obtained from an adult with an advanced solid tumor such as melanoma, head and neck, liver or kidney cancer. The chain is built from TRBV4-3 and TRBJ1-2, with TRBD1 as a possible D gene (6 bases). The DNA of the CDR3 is TGCGCCAGCAGCCATTCAGACAGGAATCCTAACTATGGCTACACCTTC. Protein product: CASSHSDRNPNYGYTF.